This T cell receptor beta chain was sequenced in a study of blood T cells in healthy people across ages. General observations from the study: There was a strong correlation between TCR beta diversity and naive T cell percentage.

For the second PCR, which ran for about 6 to 11 cycles, a sample-barcoded 5' primer and a J-beta primer mix were used. MiXCR was run by TCRdb on the 5' RACE reads, yielding one entry per CDR3 protein. The data hold under 1,100,000 distinct CDR3 sequences, with roughly 24% observed a single time. Donors gave 9 to 10 milliliters of peripheral blood apiece. Only a few counts were recorded for this clonotype. Antigen specificity is unknown. This same sample was also taken into another study, of T cells of mothers and their children.

The source material was blood. The clonotype was recovered from a girl aged 2 to 9 in good health.

The CDR3 coding sequence is TGTGCCAGCAGTCCAGCGGGAGTCTACTCTGGGGCCAACGTCCTGACTTTC. Residues: CASSPAGVYSGANVLTF. The chain is built from TRBV6-1 and TRBJ2-6, with 8 nucleotides matching TRBD2. The CDR3 loop spans 17 amino acids. Per the germline V gene, CDR1 is MNHNS and CDR2 is SASEGT. Trimming removed 5 bases from V and 0 bases from J; junction bases left unmatched: 6.